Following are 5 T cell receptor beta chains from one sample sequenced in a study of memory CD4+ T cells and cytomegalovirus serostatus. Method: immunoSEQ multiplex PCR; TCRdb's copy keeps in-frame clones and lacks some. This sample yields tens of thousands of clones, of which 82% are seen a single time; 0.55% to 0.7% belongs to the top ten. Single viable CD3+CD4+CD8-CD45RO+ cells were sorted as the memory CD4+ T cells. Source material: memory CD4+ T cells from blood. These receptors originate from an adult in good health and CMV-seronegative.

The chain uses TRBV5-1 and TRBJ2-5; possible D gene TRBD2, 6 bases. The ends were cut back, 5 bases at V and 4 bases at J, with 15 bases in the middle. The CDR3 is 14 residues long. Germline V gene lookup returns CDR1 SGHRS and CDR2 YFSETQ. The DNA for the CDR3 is TGCGCCAGCAGGATCGGCGGGACCACAGAGACCCAGTACTTC. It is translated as CASRIGGTTETQYF.

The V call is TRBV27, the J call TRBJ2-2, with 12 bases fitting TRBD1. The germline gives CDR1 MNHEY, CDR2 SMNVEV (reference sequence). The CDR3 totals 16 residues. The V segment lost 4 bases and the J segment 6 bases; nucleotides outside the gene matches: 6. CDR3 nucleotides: TGTGCCAGCAGTTCGCCGGGACAGGGGGCTCCCGGGGAGCTGTTTTTT. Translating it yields CASSSPGQGAPGELFF.

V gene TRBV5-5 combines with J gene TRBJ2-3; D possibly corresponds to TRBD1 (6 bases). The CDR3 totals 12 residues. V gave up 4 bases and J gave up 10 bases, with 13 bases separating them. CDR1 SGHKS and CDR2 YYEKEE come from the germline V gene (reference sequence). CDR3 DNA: TGTGCCAGCAGCGTACGGGACAAAGCGCAGTATTTT. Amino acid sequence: CASSVRDKAQYF.

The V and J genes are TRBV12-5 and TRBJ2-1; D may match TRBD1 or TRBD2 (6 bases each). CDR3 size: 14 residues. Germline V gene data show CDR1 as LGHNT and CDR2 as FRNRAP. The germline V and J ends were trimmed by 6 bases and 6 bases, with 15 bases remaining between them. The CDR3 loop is CASGSGHGSNEQFF. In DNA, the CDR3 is TGTGCTAGTGGCTCGGGACACGGGAGCAATGAGCAGTTCTTC.

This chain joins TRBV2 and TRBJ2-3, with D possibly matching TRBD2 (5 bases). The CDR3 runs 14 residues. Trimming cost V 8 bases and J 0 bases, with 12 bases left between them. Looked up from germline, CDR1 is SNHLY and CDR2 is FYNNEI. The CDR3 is CASVEGSSTDTQYF. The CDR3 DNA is TGTGCCAGCGTCGAAGGGAGTAGCACAGATACGCAGTATTTT. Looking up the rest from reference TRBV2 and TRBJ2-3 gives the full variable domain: EPEVTQTPSHQVTQMGQEVILRCVPISNHLYFYWYRQILGQKVEFLVSFYNNEISEKSEIFDDQFSVERPDGSNFTLKIRSTKLEDSAMYFCASVEGSSTDTQYFGPGTRLTVL.